These 31 T cell receptor beta chains share one sample of origin, sequenced in a study of T cell responses to AZD1222 COVID-19 vaccine. Assay: immunoSEQ multiplex PCR; the TCRdb copy retains only in-frame clones and omits some. The sample yields some 150,000 clones, 85% seen once. Sample: peripheral blood, taken 28 days after the second dose of the MenACWY control vaccine. Every receptor here comes from an adult who received the MenACWY meningococcal vaccine as a control.

This clone was seen only a few times. This rearrangement joins TRBV30 to TRBJ1-5; weak D call: TRBD1 (6 bases). CDR3 size: 16 residues. Trimming removed 2 bases at V and 3 bases at J, with 17 bases between. Germline lookup yields CDR1 GTSNPN and CDR2 SVGIG (reference sequence). The CDR3 here is CAWSTTGRGDNQPQHF. CDR3 DNA sequence: TGTGCCTGGAGTACCACAGGGCGCGGGGACAATCAGCCCCAGCATTTT. The full variable domain, completed using reference TRBV30 and TRBJ1-5, is SQTIHQWPATLVQPVGSPLSLECTVEGTSNPNLYWYRQAAGRGLQLLFYSVGIGQISSEVPQNLSASRPQDRQFILSSKKLLLSDSGFYLCAWSTTGRGDNQPQHFGDGTRLSIL.

This clone was seen more than once but under ten times. The chain combines TRBV7-2 with TRBJ2-5; no clear D. Trimming left V 4 bases short and J 5 bases short, with 11 bases between. The CDR3 consists of 13 residues. CDR1 is SGHTA and CDR2 is FQGNSA in the germline V gene. This chain's CDR3 is CASSYTPRETQYF. Here the CDR3 DNA reads TGTGCCAGCAGCTATACCCCCCGGGAGACCCAGTACTTC.

The rearrangement joins TRBV28 to TRBJ1-1, with D unresolved. There are 14 residues in the CDR3. The germline V gene encodes CDR1 MDHEN and CDR2 SYDVKM. V lost 6 bases, J lost 3 bases, and 14 bases lay in between. DNA of the CDR3: TGTGCCAGCAGCCCTCTAGGCGAAGACACTGAAGCTTTCTTT. This translates into CASSPLGEDTEAFF. Full variable domain (rest looked up from reference TRBV28 and TRBJ1-1): DVKVTQSSRYLVKRTGEKVFLECVQDMDHENMFWYRQDPGLGLRLIYFSYDVKMKEKGDIPEGYSVSREKKERFSLILESASTNQTSMYLCASSPLGEDTEAFFGQGTRLTVV.

This clone is a singleton in its sample. The chain is built from TRBV28 and TRBJ1-4, with 7 positions matching TRBD1. This CDR3 has 15 residues. Germline V CDR1 and CDR2: MDHEN, SYDVKM. Trimming removed 3 bases from V and 5 bases from J; junction bases left unmatched: 6. CDR3 coding DNA: TGTGCCAGCAGTTTGGCGACAGGGCCGAATGAAAAACTGTTTTTT. Encoded protein: CASSLATGPNEKLFF.

The genes are TRBV4-1 and TRBJ2-3; 9 bases align to TRBD1. The germline V gene has CDR1 MGHRA and CDR2 YSYEKL. J was trimmed by 1 base and V by 4 bases; bases with no gene match: 9. The CDR3 length is 17 residues. This chain's CDR3 is CASSLTPQGAGTDTQYF. In DNA, the CDR3 is TGCGCCAGCAGCCTTACCCCACAGGGGGCAGGCACAGATACGCAGTATTTT.

This clone came up once. The chain uses TRBV19 and TRBJ1-6, with D unresolved. CDR1 and CDR2 (germline): LNHDA, SQIVND (reference sequence). V was clipped by 10 bases and J by 8 bases, with 15 bases between them. This CDR3 region has 13 residues. The CDR3 nucleotides are TGTGCCACCTCAGACAACTGGGATTCACCCCTCCACTTT. Translated, it gives CATSDNWDSPLHF.

This chain uses TRBV18 with TRBJ1-6, with a tentative D call TRBD1 (6 bases). In germline, CDR1 is KGHSH, CDR2 LQKENI. There are 15 residues in the CDR3. Trimming took off 2 bases at V and 7 bases at J, with 12 bases between the two ends. CDR3 protein: CASSPGGGANSPLHF. CDR3 in DNA: TGTGCCAGCTCACCAGGCGGGGGCGCGAATTCACCCCTCCACTTT.

The chain links TRBV5-1 to TRBJ1-1; 8 bases fit TRBD1. The CDR3 is 15 residues long. Germline assignment: CDR1 SGHRS and CDR2 YFSETQ. The ends lost 0 bases at V and 5 bases at J; junction bases unmatched: 6. CDR3 nucleotide sequence: TGCGCCAGCAGCTTGGGTGCCAGGGGGCAAACTGAAGCTTTCTTT. Its translation: CASSLGARGQTEAFF.

The rearrangement joins TRBV18 to TRBJ1-6, with D perhaps matching TRBD1 (5 bases). The CDR3 is 17 residues long. CDR1 and CDR2 (germline): KGHSH, LQKENI. V dropped 3 bases and J dropped 6 bases, with 18 bases sitting between them. The CDR3 DNA reads TGTGCCAGCTCACCGACGAACCTTCAGGGAATTAATTCACCCCTCCACTTT. Translation gives CASSPTNLQGINSPLHF.

The chain recombines TRBV4-2 with TRBJ1-1; tentative D call: TRBD1 (6 bases). V dropped 6 bases and J dropped 4 bases, with 15 bases sitting between them. Germline-derived CDR1 and CDR2 are LGHNA and YNFKEQ. The CDR3 totals 14 residues. CDR3 nucleotides: TGTGCCAGCAGGACGATAGGGGGGGGCACTGAAGCTTTCTTT. Translation gives CASRTIGGGTEAFF.

This clone has just one count. CDR3 DNA sequence: TGTGCCAGCAGCCTACTTTTACAGGGCACCAAAAACATTCAGTACTTC. Its protein product is CASSLLLQGTKNIQYF. V gene TRBV5-5 combines with J gene TRBJ2-4; perhaps TRBD1 as D (6 bases). Deletions cut 4 bases from V and 2 bases from J, with 16 bases between. The germline V gene encodes CDR1 SGHKS and CDR2 YYEKEE (reference sequence). The CDR3 is 16 amino acids.

The chain has TRBV14 and TRBJ1-1, with a tentative D call TRBD1 (5 bases). CDR3 size: 17 residues. In germline, CDR1 is SGHDN, CDR2 FVKESK. The ends were cut back, 0 bases at V and 5 bases at J, with 19 bases in the middle. CDR3 DNA: TGTGCCAGCAGCCAAGATATTCGGGGAGGGGTGGTGACTGAAGCTTTCTTT. Its protein is CASSQDIRGGVVTEAFF.

This clone was seen just once. This chain connects TRBV9 to TRBJ2-4; 9 bases are a match to TRBD1. This CDR3 spans 16 amino acids. Germline V lookup: CDR1 SGDLS, CDR2 YYNGEE. With 6 bases clipped from V and 0 bases from J, the junction kept 7 bases outside the gene matches. CDR3 sequence (DNA): TGTGCCAGCACCCCAGGGACAGGGCCAGCCAAAAACATTCAGTACTTC. Its translation is CASTPGTGPAKNIQYF.

The DNA of the CDR3 is TGTGCCTGGAGTGTTTTGGCTAGCGGGAGGGGCAAAGATACGCAGTATTTT. Translating gives CAWSVLASGRGKDTQYF. The chain combines TRBV30 with TRBJ2-3, with 12 bases lining up with TRBD2. After removal of 0 bases from V and 5 bases from J, the junction contained 9 bases not matched to a gene. Germline CDR1 reads GTSNPN; CDR2 reads SVGIG (reference sequence). The CDR3 length is 17 residues.

The chain is built from TRBV7-9 and TRBJ1-1; 7 nucleotides agree with TRBD1. The CDR3 contains 13 residues. Looked up from germline, CDR1 is SEHNR and CDR2 is FQNEAQ (reference sequence). V shed 5 bases and J 8 bases; nucleotides not matched to a gene: 8. CDR3: CASSLKRQGEAFF. CDR3 sequence (DNA): TGTGCCAGCAGCCTTAAACGACAGGGAGAAGCTTTCTTT.

This clone has just one count. The chain combines TRBV10-1 with TRBJ1-4; D is unresolved. This CDR3 contains 14 residues. Germline-derived CDR1 and CDR2 are WNHNN and SYGVQD (reference sequence). Trimming pared 5 bases from V and 0 bases from J, leaving 7 bases between. This CDR3 is CASSQAATNEKLFF. The DNA of the CDR3 is TGCGCCAGCAGTCAGGCTGCAACTAATGAAAAACTGTTTTTT.

This clone was observed a handful of times. This chain connects TRBV5-4 to TRBJ1-1, with unresolved D. Germline assignment: CDR1 SGHNT and CDR2 YYREEE (reference sequence). The CDR3 spans 14 residues. Trimming took off 0 bases at V and 0 bases at J, with 6 bases between the two ends. CDR3 loop: CASSLEGVNTEAFF. For the CDR3, the DNA is TGTGCCAGCAGCTTGGAGGGTGTGAACACTGAAGCTTTCTTT.

This chain joins TRBV14 and TRBJ1-1; D is unresolved. Between the trimmed V and J ends, which lost 5 bases and 0 bases, there was a span of 7 bases. The length of the CDR3 is 13 residues. Germline V CDR1 and CDR2: SGHDN, FVKESK. Written as DNA, the CDR3 is TGTGCCAGCAGCTCCGGGTTGAACACTGAAGCTTTCTTT. Translated: CASSSGLNTEAFF.

This clone was observed a single time. The chain has TRBV12-3 or TRBV12-4 and TRBJ1-2; TRBD1 is a possible D gene (5 bases). The CDR3 has 13 amino acids. Trimming took 1 base from V and 6 from J, leaving 9 bases between them. The CDR3 sequence: CASSLGAGNGYTF. The CDR3 DNA is TGTGCCAGCAGTTTAGGGGCAGGGAATGGCTACACCTTC.

The gene calls are TRBV19 and TRBJ1-1; D remains ambiguous. V lost 5 bases, J lost 4 bases, and 17 bases lay in between. Germline CDR1 is LNHDA and CDR2 is SQIVND (reference sequence). The CDR3 extends over 15 amino acids. The CDR3: CASSLGPWWGTEAFF. CDR3 DNA sequence: TGTGCCAGTAGTCTCGGCCCCTGGTGGGGCACTGAAGCTTTCTTT.

This chain uses TRBV6-5 with TRBJ1-1; TRBD1 is a possible D gene (6 bases). Trimming stripped 5 bases from V and 7 bases from J, with 14 bases between. The CDR3 is 13 residues long. Germline assignment: CDR1 MNHEY and CDR2 SVGAGI. CDR3 coding DNA: TGTGCCAGCAGTAGGCCTCGGACAGTTGAAGCTTTCTTT. This encodes CASSRPRTVEAFF.

The chain links TRBV6-6 to TRBJ2-5; D gene ambiguous. The CDR3 runs to 12 residues. Trimming removed 5 bases at V and 1 base at J, with 5 bases between. CDR1 and CDR2 (germline): MNHNY, SVGAGI (reference sequence). The CDR3: CASSPSQETQYF. CDR3 nucleotides: TGTGCCAGCAGTCCGAGCCAAGAGACCCAGTACTTC.

This CDR3 is CASSLANGGQGAYYGYTF. For the CDR3, the DNA is TGCGCCAGCAGCTTGGCCAACGGGGGACAGGGGGCCTACTATGGCTACACCTTC. The rearrangement links TRBV5-1 to TRBJ1-2; 12 bases align to TRBD1. V shed 0 bases, J shed 3 bases, and the junction held 9 bases outside the gene matches. This CDR3 region has 18 residues. The germline V gene has CDR1 SGHRS and CDR2 YFSETQ.

The chain joins TRBV2 to TRBJ1-1, with unresolved D. Per germline, CDR1 SNHLY and CDR2 FYNNEI. V was shortened by 1 base and J by 5 bases, with 8 bases between the two germline ends. There are 13 residues in the CDR3. The CDR3 nucleotides read TGTGCCAGCAGTGAAGGGGTTCGGACTGAAGCTTTCTTT. Protein product: CASSEGVRTEAFF. The variable domain in full, completed from reference TRBV2 and TRBJ1-1, reads EPEVTQTPSHQVTQMGQEVILRCVPISNHLYFYWYRQILGQKVEFLVSFYNNEISEKSEIFDDQFSVERPDGSNFTLKIRSTKLEDSAMYFCASSEGVRTEAFFGQGTRLTVV.

V is TRBV6-5 and J is TRBJ1-5; D ambiguous. Looked up from germline, CDR1 is MNHEY and CDR2 is SVGAGI. V lost 5 bases and J lost 4, with 9 bases in between. The CDR3 is 13 residues long. CDR3 bases: TGTGCCAGCAGTCTCAGCGCGAATCAGCCCCAGCATTTT. Its translation: CASSLSANQPQHF.

The chain is built from TRBV4-1 and TRBJ1-3, with a tentative D call TRBD1 (5 bases). With 3 bases removed from V and 3 bases from J, the gap between germline ends came to 9 bases. Germline V gene data show CDR1 as MGHRA and CDR2 as YSYEKL. The CDR3 runs to 14 residues. CDR3 sequence (DNA): TGCGCCAGCAGCCAGAACAGGTTTGGAAACACCATATATTTT. It is translated as CASSQNRFGNTIYF.

The genes are TRBV6-2 or TRBV6-3 and TRBJ2-5, with 15 bases that match TRBD2. Germline CDR1 is MNHEY and CDR2 is SVGEGT. The CDR3 extends over 17 amino acids. Trimming at V came to 2 bases and at J to 4 bases, leaving 5 bases not matched to a gene. In nucleotides, the CDR3 is TGTGCCAGCAGTTACCGGACTAGCGGGGGGGTGAGAGAGACCCAGTACTTC. Translating gives CASSYRTSGGVRETQYF.

J is TRBJ1-1 and V is TRBV18, with D possibly TRBD1 on 5 matching bases. Germline-derived CDR1 and CDR2 are KGHSH and LQKENI. The CDR3 has 13 amino acids. Trimming pared 6 bases from V and 3 bases from J, leaving 11 bases between. The CDR3 nucleotides read TGTGCCAGCTCCCCCGGGACGTACACTGAAGCTTTCTTT. It is translated as CASSPGTYTEAFF.

The rearrangement links TRBV5-1 to TRBJ2-5; 9 bases are shared with TRBD2. V shed 4 bases and J 3 bases; nucleotides not matched to a gene: 7. The CDR3 runs 15 residues. Germline lookup yields CDR1 SGHRS and CDR2 YFSETQ. The CDR3 DNA reads TGCGCCAGCAGCACCACCCCTAGCGGGGAAGAGACCCAGTACTTC. This codes for CASSTTPSGEETQYF.

The chain carries TRBV11-2 and TRBJ2-7, with 8 bases identical to TRBD1. This CDR3 has 14 amino acids. Germline CDR1 is SGHAT and CDR2 is FQNNGV. Unmatched junction bases numbered 7, after V lost 5 bases and J lost 4 bases. As DNA, the CDR3 is TGTGCCAGCAGCAACCACAGGACAGGGTACGAGCAGTACTTC. Amino acid sequence: CASSNHRTGYEQYF.

This clone was detected only a few times. The chain links TRBV10-3 to TRBJ1-3; no definite D call. This CDR3 has 13 residues. V was pared by 10 bases and J by 2 bases, with 12 bases between. Germline V CDR1 and CDR2: ENHRY, SYGVKD. The CDR3 sequence: CATLFRPGNTIYF. DNA for the CDR3: TGTGCCACTCTTTTCCGCCCTGGAAACACCATATATTTT.